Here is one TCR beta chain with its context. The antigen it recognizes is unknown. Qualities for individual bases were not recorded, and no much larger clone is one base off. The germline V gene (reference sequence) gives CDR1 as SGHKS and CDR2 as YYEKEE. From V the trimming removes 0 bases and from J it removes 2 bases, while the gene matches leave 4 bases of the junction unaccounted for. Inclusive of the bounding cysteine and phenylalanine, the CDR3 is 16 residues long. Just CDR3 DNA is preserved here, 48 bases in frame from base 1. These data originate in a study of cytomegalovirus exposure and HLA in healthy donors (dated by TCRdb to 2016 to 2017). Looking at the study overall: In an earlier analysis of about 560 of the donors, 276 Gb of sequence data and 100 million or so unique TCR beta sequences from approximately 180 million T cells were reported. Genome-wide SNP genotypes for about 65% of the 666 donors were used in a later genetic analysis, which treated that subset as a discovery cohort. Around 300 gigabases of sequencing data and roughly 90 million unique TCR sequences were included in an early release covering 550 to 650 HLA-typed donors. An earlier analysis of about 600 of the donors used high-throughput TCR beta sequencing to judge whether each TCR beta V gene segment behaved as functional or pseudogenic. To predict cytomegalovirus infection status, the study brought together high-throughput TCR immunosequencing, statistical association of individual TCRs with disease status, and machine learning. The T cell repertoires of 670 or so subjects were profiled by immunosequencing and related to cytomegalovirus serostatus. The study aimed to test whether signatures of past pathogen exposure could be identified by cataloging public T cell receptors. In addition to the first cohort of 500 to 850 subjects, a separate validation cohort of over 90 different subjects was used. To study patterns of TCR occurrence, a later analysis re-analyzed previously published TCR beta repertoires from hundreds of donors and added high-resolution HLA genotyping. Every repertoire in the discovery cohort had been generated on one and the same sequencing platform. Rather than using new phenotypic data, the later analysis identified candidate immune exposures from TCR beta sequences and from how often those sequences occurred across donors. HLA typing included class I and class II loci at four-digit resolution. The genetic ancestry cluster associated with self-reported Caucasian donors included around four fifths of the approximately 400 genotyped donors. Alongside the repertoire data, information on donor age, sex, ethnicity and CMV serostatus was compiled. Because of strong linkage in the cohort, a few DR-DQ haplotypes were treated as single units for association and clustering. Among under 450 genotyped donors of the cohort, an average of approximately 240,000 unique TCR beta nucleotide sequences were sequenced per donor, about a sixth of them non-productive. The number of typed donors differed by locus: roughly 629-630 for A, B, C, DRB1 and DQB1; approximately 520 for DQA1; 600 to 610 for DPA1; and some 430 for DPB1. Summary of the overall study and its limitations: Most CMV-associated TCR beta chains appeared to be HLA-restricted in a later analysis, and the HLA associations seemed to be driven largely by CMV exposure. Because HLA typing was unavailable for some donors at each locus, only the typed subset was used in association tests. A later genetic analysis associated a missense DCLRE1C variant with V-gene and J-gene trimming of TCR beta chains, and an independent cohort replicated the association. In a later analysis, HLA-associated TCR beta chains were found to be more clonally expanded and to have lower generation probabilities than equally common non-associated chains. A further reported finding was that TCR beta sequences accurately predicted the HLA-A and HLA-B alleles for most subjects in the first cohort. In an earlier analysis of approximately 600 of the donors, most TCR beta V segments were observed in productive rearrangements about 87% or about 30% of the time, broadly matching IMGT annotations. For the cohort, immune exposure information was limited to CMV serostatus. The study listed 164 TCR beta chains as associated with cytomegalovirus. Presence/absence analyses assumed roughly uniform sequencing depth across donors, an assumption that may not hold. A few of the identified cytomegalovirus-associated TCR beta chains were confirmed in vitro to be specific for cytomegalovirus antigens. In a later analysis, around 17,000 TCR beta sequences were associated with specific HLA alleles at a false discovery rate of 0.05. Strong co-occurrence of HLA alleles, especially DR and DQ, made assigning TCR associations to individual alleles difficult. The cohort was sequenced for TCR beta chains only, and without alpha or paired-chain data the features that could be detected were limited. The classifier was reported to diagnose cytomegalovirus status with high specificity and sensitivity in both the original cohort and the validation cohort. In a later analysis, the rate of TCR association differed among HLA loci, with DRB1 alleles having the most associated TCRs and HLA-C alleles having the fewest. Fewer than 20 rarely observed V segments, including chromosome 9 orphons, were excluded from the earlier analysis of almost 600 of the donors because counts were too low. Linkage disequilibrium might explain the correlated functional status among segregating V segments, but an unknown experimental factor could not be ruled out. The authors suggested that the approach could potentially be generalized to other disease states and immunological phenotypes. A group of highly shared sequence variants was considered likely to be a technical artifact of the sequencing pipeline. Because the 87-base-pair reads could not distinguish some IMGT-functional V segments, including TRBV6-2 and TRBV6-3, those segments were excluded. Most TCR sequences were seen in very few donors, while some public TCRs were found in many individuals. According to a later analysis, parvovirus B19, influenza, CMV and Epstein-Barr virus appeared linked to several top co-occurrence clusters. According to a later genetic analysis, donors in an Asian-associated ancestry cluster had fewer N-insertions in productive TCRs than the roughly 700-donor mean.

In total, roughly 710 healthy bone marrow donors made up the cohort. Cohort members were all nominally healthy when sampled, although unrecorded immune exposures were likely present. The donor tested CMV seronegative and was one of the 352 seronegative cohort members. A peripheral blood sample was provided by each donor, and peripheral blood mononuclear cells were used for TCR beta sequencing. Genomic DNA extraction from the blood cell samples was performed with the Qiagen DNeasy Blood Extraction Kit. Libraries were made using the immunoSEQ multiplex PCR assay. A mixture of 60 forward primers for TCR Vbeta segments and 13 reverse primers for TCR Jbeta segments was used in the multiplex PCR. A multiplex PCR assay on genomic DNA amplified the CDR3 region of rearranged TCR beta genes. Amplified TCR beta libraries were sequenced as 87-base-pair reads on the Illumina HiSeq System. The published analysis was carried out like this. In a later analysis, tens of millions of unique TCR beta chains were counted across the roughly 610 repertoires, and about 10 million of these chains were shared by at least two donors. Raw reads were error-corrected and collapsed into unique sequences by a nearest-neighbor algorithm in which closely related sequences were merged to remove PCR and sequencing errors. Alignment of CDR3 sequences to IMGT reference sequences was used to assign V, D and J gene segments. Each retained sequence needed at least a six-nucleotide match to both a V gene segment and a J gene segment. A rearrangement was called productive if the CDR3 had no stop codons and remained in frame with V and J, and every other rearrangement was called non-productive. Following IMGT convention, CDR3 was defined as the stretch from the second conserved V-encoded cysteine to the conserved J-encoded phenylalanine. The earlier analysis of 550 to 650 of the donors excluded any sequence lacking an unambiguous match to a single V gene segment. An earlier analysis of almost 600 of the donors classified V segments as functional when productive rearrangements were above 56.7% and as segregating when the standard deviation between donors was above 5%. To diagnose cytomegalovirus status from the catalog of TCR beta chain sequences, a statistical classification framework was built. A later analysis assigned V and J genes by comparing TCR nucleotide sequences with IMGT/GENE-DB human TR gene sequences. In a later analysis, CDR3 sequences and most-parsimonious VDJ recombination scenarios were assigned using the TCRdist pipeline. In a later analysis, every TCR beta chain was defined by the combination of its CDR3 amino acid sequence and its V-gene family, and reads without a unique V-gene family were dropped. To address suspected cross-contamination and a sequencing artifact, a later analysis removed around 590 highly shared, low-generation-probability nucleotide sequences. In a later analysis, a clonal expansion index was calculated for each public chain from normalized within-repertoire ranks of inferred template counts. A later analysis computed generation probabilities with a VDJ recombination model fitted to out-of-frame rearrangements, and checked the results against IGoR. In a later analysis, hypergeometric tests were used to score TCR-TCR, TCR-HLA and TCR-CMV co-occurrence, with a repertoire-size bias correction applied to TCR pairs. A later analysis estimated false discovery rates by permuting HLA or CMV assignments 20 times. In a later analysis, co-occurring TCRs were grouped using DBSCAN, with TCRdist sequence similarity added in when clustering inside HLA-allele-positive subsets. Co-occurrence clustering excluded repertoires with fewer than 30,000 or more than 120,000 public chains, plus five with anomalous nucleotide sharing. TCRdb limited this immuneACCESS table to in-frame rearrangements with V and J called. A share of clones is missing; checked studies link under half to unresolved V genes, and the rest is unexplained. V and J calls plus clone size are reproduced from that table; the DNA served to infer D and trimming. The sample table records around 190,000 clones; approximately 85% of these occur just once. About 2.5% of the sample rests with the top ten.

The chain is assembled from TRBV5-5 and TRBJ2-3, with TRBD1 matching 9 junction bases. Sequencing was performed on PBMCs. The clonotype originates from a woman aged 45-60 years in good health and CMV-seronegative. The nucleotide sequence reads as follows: TGTGCCAGCAGCTTGGGGGGACAGGGAGCCACAGATACGCAGTATTTT. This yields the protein CASSLGGQGATDTQYF.